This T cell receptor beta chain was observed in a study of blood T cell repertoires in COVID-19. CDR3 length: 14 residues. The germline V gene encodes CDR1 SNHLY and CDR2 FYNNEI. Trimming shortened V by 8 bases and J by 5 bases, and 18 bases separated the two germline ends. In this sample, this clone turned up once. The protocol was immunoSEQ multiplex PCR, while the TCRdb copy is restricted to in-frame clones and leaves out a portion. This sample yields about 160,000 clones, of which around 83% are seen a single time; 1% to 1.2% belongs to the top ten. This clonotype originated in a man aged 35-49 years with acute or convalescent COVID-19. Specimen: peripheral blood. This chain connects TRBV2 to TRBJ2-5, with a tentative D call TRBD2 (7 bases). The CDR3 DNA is TGTGCCAGCGGATTCCGGGGGGCTCGGGAGACCCAGTACTTC. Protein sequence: CASGFRGARETQYF.